Presented here are 32 T cell receptor beta chains from one specimen sequenced in a study of control samples from healthy donors and cancer patients. Only in-frame clones appear in the TCRdb table, and some are missing; sequencing was by immunoSEQ multiplex PCR. Of fewer than 200,000 clones listed, about 91% are singletons. Sequencing input: blood. The receptor source for this set is a woman in her twenties or thirties in good health.

J is TRBJ2-5 and V is TRBV7-8; D perhaps matches TRBD1 (5 bases). V lost 2 bases, J lost 10 bases, and 35 bases lay in between. Germline CDR1 reads SGHVS; CDR2 reads FQNEAQ. This CDR3 is built from 20 residues. CDR3 amino acids: CASSLQQVPRDPWSGWNQYF. As DNA, the CDR3 is TGTGCCAGCAGCTTACAACAGGTTCCAAGAGACCCATGGTCGGGTTGGAACCAGTACTTC.

The table lists this clone with a few counts. The chain recombines TRBV27 with TRBJ2-7; 8 nucleotides align to TRBD2. With V trimmed by 5 bases and J by 3 bases, 6 bases remained unmatched. The CDR3 consists of 14 residues. Germline V gene lookup returns CDR1 MNHEY and CDR2 SMNVEV (reference sequence). As DNA, the CDR3 is TGTGCCAGCAGTCATTATCGGGGGGGCTACGAGCAGTACGTC. This codes for CASSHYRGGYEQYV.

The V gene is TRBV7-8, the J gene TRBJ2-7, with D possibly matching TRBD2 (5 bases). CDR3 length: 14 amino acids. The germline CDR1 and CDR2 sequences are SGHVS and FQNEAQ. V was pared by 3 bases and J by 5 bases, with 14 bases between. CDR3: CASSFSRGSNEQYF. The DNA of the CDR3 is TGTGCCAGCAGCTTTTCCCGGGGTTCCAACGAGCAGTACTTC. The whole variable domain, filled in from reference TRBV7-8 and TRBJ2-7, reads GAGVSQSPRYKVAKRGQDVALRCDPISGHVSLFWYQQALGQGPEFLTYFQNEAQLDKSGLPSDRFFAERPEGSVSTLKIQRTQQEDSAVYLCASSFSRGSNEQYFGPGTRLTVT.

V gene TRBV5-6 combines with J gene TRBJ2-7; the match to TRBD2 covers 8 bases. The CDR3 length is 15 residues. In germline, CDR1 is SGHDT, CDR2 YYEEEE. V trimming: 3 bases; J trimming: 1 base; junction bases outside the gene matches: 6. CDR3: CASSSGGYHSYEQYF. In DNA form, the CDR3 reads TGTGCCAGCAGCTCGGGAGGGTACCATTCCTACGAGCAGTACTTC.

The chain employs TRBV19 and TRBJ2-5; D not resolved. The germline gives CDR1 LNHDA, CDR2 SQIVND (reference sequence). The CDR3 covers 12 residues. V lost 7 bases to trimming and J lost 5 bases, with 11 bases between them. The CDR3 sequence: CASTSNTETQYF. The CDR3 nucleotides are TGTGCCAGTACAAGCAACACGGAGACCCAGTACTTC.

This chain links TRBV3-1 (or the pseudogene TRBV3-2) with TRBJ1-6; D not resolved. V lost 4 bases and J lost 0, with 22 bases in between. The CDR3 loop spans 20 amino acids. Germline V gives CDR1 LGHDT, CDR2 YNNKEL (reference sequence). CDR3 nucleotide sequence: TGTGCCAGCAGCCCGATCTATTACGTAGAGGGAAGCTCCTATAATTCACCCCTCCACTTT. Translated: CASSPIYYVEGSSYNSPLHF.

This chain connects TRBV9 to TRBJ2-1; no firm D call. CDR3 length: 13 amino acids. Germline assignment: CDR1 SGDLS and CDR2 YYNGEE. V was shortened by 0 bases and J by 9 bases, with 10 bases between the two germline ends. CDR3 DNA: TGTGCCAGCAGCGTAGGGGCGGTGGCTGAGCAGTTCTTC. Encoded protein: CASSVGAVAEQFF.

The chain recombines TRBV7-2 with TRBJ1-5; a weak D match, TRBD1 (6 bases). CDR3 length: 14 amino acids. Trimming removed 2 bases at V and 10 bases at J, with 15 bases between. Germline CDR1 is SGHTA and CDR2 is FQGNSA. CDR3: CASSLQAGESPQHF. The CDR3 nucleotides are TGTGCCAGCAGCTTACAAGCAGGGGAGAGTCCCCAGCATTTT.

The chain has TRBV5-1 and TRBJ1-1, with TRBD1 identical over 9 bases. Germline V gene data show CDR1 as SGHRS and CDR2 as YFSETQ. CDR3 length: 14 residues. V was clipped by 4 bases and J by 4 bases; unmatched bases: 5. CDR3 bases: TGCGCCAGCAGCCTGACAGGGGGTGGCACTGAAGCTTTCTTT. Its protein product is CASSLTGGGTEAFF.

The chain uses TRBV27 and TRBJ2-3; 8 nucleotides align to TRBD1. The germline gives CDR1 MNHEY, CDR2 SMNVEV (reference sequence). This CDR3 is built from 15 residues. V gave up 2 bases and J gave up 8 bases; unmatched junction bases: 9. Written as DNA, the CDR3 is TGTGCCAGCAGTTTAGAGGCGCAGGGGGCGAGTACGCAGTATTTT. Its protein product is CASSLEAQGASTQYF.

The rearrangement uses TRBV12-5 and TRBJ2-1; perhaps TRBD2 as D (5 bases). CDR3 length: 15 amino acids. CDR1 and CDR2 (germline): LGHNT, FRNRAP. The V gene lost 1 base and the J gene lost 0 bases, with 7 bases spanning the gap. The CDR3 protein is CASGLAGSSYNEQFF. CDR3 bases: TGTGCTAGTGGTTTGGCGGGGAGCTCCTACAATGAGCAGTTCTTC.

The chain couples TRBV5-4 to TRBJ1-3; the D is unclear. Trimming took off 3 bases at V and 0 bases at J, with 7 bases between the two ends. The CDR3 spans 14 residues. Germline CDR1 and CDR2: SGHNT and YYREEE (reference sequence). For the CDR3, the DNA is TGTGCCAGCAGCTCCCGGGACTCTGGAAACACCATATATTTT. Its translation: CASSSRDSGNTIYF.

This rearrangement joins TRBV4-1 to TRBJ2-7, with 9 bases matching TRBD1. This CDR3 is 19 amino acids long. In germline, CDR1 is MGHRA, CDR2 YSYEKL. After removal of 0 bases from V and 4 bases from J, the junction contained 16 bases not matched to a gene. The CDR3 DNA sequence: TGCGCCAGCAGCCAAGACTTTGGACAGGGGAGGGGGAGGGGTTACGAGCAGTACGTC. This codes for CASSQDFGQGRGRGYEQYV.

The chain employs TRBV2 and TRBJ2-5; D uncertain. Trimming stripped 7 bases from V and 2 bases from J, with 17 bases between. This CDR3 contains 15 residues. Germline V gene data show CDR1 as SNHLY and CDR2 as FYNNEI. The DNA of the CDR3 is TGTGCCAGCACCGAGGCCATGACGGGTCAAGAGACCCAGTACTTC. It codes for CASTEAMTGQETQYF.

V and J are TRBV3-1 (or the pseudogene TRBV3-2) and TRBJ2-1; no clear D gene. Trimming cost V 0 bases and J 0 bases, with 12 bases left between them. CDR1 and CDR2 (germline): LGHDT, YNNKEL (reference sequence). The CDR3 totals 17 residues. The CDR3 spells CASSQEIVGSSYNEQFF. In DNA form, the CDR3 reads TGTGCCAGCAGCCAAGAAATAGTGGGTTCCTCCTACAATGAGCAGTTCTTC.

The V and J genes are TRBV29-1 and TRBJ2-3; 10 bases line up with TRBD1. V lost 7 bases and J lost 4; bases outside the gene matches: 5. The CDR3 has 13 amino acids. Germline V gene lookup returns CDR1 SQVTM and CDR2 ANQGSEA. CDR3 DNA sequence: TGCAGCGGTGGCGGACAGGGGGCAGATACGCAGTATTTT. This sequence encodes CSGGGQGADTQYF.

V usage is TRBV10-3 and J usage is TRBJ2-3, with 8 bases lining up with TRBD1. The CDR3 runs 13 residues. Unmatched junction bases numbered 0, after V lost 3 bases and J lost 4 bases. Per germline, CDR1 ENHRY and CDR2 SYGVKD. The CDR3 protein is CAISEQGADTQYF. CDR3 DNA: TGTGCCATCAGTGAACAGGGGGCAGATACGCAGTATTTT.

The rearrangement joins TRBV5-1 to TRBJ2-3, with D perhaps TRBD2 (5 bases). The CDR3 is 16 residues long. CDR1 is SGHRS and CDR2 is YFSETQ in the germline V gene. V dropped 0 bases and J dropped 0 bases, with 11 bases sitting between them. The CDR3 region is CASSLARTDSTDTQYF. CDR3 DNA: TGCGCCAGCAGCTTGGCCCGGACTGATAGCACAGATACGCAGTATTTT.

V usage is TRBV3-1 (or the pseudogene TRBV3-2) and J usage is TRBJ2-1; D possibly matches TRBD1 or TRBD2 (6 bases each). This CDR3 is built from 17 residues. The ends were cut back, 1 base at V and 1 base at J, with 14 bases in the middle. The germline V gene encodes CDR1 LGHDT and CDR2 YNNKEL (reference sequence). CDR3 residues: CASSQGVAGQSYNEQFF. The CDR3 DNA reads as TGTGCCAGCAGCCAAGGGGTGGCGGGACAATCCTACAATGAGCAGTTCTTC.

CDR3 sequence (DNA): TGTGCCAGCTCACCACGGACAGCGAACACTGAAGCTTTCTTT. This sequence encodes CASSPRTANTEAFF. The gene calls are TRBV18 and TRBJ1-1, with TRBD1 as a possible D gene (6 bases). CDR1 and CDR2 from the germline V gene are KGHSH and LQKENI. The CDR3 has 14 amino acids. V lost 1 base to trimming and J lost 1 base, with 7 bases between them.

The chain carries TRBV6-6 and TRBJ2-5, with a weak D call TRBD2 (6 bases). V was shortened by 5 bases and J by 5 bases, with 15 bases between the two germline ends. The CDR3 covers 14 residues. Germline V gene data show CDR1 as MNHNY and CDR2 as SVGAGI (reference sequence). The CDR3 DNA reads TGTGCCAGCAGTCCCTCGACTAGATTGGAGACCCAGTACTTC. This translates into CASSPSTRLETQYF.

The CDR3 sequence is CASSESRGGPDTQYF. CDR3 bases: TGCGCCAGCAGTGAGTCGCGGGGGGGCCCAGATACGCAGTATTTT. J is TRBJ2-3 and V is TRBV10-1, with 9 bases that match TRBD2. This CDR3 has 15 residues. With 0 bases clipped from V and 4 bases from J, the junction kept 2 bases outside the gene matches. The V gene's germline CDR1 is WNHNN and CDR2 SYGVQD (reference sequence).

The chain has TRBV11-2 and TRBJ2-1; D remains unclear. Per the germline V gene, CDR1 is SGHAT and CDR2 is FQNNGV. V was pared by 1 base and J by 9 bases, with 13 bases between. The CDR3 is made up of 14 amino acids. The CDR3: CASSLGRVVGEQFF. As DNA, the CDR3 is TGTGCCAGCAGCTTAGGCAGAGTAGTAGGTGAGCAGTTCTTC.

The V call is TRBV24-1, the J call TRBJ2-3; 7 bases fit TRBD2. The germline CDR1 and CDR2 sequences are KGHDR and SFDVKD. The length of the CDR3 is 16 residues. Trimming at V came to 4 bases and at J to 2 bases, leaving 8 bases not matched to a gene. CDR3 nucleotides: TGTGCCACCAGTGACCCCGGACTAGAACCCACAGATACGCAGTATTTT. This gives the protein CATSDPGLEPTDTQYF.

V is TRBV9 and J is TRBJ1-4; D might be TRBD1 (5 bases). Per germline, CDR1 SGDLS and CDR2 YYNGEE. Trimming took off 0 bases at V and 4 bases at J, with 10 bases between the two ends. The CDR3 runs to 15 residues. The CDR3 here is CASSVAGGGNEKLFF. DNA of the CDR3: TGTGCCAGCAGCGTAGCGGGGGGTGGTAATGAAAAACTGTTTTTT.

The gene calls are TRBV4-1 and TRBJ1-6; 7 bases match TRBD1. The CDR3 totals 14 residues. The germline V gene encodes CDR1 MGHRA and CDR2 YSYEKL. Losses at the gene ends were 4 bases for V and 11 bases for J; bases not matched to a gene: 8. CDR3 sequence reads: CASSPGQNNPPLHF. For the CDR3, the DNA is TGCGCCAGCAGCCCGGGACAGAACAATCCACCCCTCCACTTT.

This chain links TRBV7-2 with TRBJ2-3; D is unclear. The V end was cut by 5 bases, the J end by 1 base, with 10 bases between. The CDR3 has 14 amino acids. The germline CDR1 and CDR2 sequences are SGHTA and FQGNSA. The CDR3 region is CASSPQTGTDTQYF. CDR3 nucleotide sequence: TGTGCCAGCAGCCCTCAGACGGGCACAGATACGCAGTATTTT.

J is TRBJ2-7 and V is TRBV7-2, with 9 bases aligning to TRBD1. Germline V gene sequence: CDR1 SGHTA, CDR2 FQGNSA. The CDR3 runs to 14 residues. The V and J ends lost 6 bases and 3 bases, in that order; junction bases with no gene match: 6. CDR3 amino acids: CASSSRTGDYEQYF. The CDR3 DNA reads as TGTGCCAGCAGTTCTAGGACAGGGGACTACGAGCAGTACTTC. Full variable domain (missing parts from reference TRBV7-2 and TRBJ2-7): GAGVSQSPSNKVTEKGKDVELRCDPISGHTALYWYRQSLGQGLEFLIYFQGNSAPDKSGLPSDRFSAERTGGSVSTLTIQRTQQEDSAVYLCASSSRTGDYEQYFGPGTRLTVT.

The chain combines TRBV7-9 with TRBJ2-1; D not resolved. CDR3 length equals 12 residues. Germline CDR1 SEHNR, CDR2 FQNEAQ (reference sequence). The V end was cut by 5 bases, the J end by 8 bases, with 10 bases between. CDR3 DNA sequence: TGTGCCAGCAGCCAACGACTGGATGAGCAGTTCTTC. It translates to CASSQRLDEQFF.

CDR3: CASRRRQGDNSPLHF. The CDR3 DNA sequence: TGTGCCAGCAGGCGCAGACAGGGGGATAATTCACCCCTCCACTTT. This chain uses TRBV6-5 with TRBJ1-6; TRBD1 matches 9 bases. Trimming at V came to 6 bases and at J to 5 bases, leaving 5 bases not matched to a gene. This CDR3 has 15 amino acids. Germline CDR1 and CDR2: MNHEY and SVGAGI.

The rearrangement uses TRBV19 and TRBJ2-7; 7 bases agree with TRBD1. The CDR3 contains 13 residues. Germline assignment: CDR1 LNHDA and CDR2 SQIVND (reference sequence). The V and J ends lost 3 bases and 4 bases, in that order; junction bases with no gene match: 3. The CDR3 DNA is TGTGCCAGTAGTATGACAGGGCCATACGAGCAGTACTTC. Its protein is CASSMTGPYEQYF.

The chain carries TRBV27 and TRBJ2-3; 7 bases fit TRBD1. Trimming took 8 bases from V and 1 from J; bases not matched to a gene: 15. CDR3 size: 17 residues. Germline V CDR1 and CDR2: MNHEY, SMNVEV (reference sequence). In nucleotides, the CDR3 is TGTGCCAGCGGACAGGCTCGGAGGAGCGGCGGCACAGATACGCAGTATTTT. Its translation: CASGQARRSGGTDTQYF.